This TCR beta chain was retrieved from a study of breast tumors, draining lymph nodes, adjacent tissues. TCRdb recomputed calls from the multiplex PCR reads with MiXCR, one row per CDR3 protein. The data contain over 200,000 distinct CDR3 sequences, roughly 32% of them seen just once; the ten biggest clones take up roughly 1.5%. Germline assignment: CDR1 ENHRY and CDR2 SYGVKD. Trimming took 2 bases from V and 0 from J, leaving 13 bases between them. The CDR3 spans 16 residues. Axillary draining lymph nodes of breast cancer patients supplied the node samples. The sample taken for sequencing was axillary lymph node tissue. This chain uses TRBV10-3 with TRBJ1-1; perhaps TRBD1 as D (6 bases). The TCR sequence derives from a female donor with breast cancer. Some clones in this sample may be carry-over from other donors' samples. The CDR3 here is CAISEPGGGMNTEAFF. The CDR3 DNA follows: TGTGCCATCAGTGAGCCGGGGGGCGGGATGAACACTGAAGCTTTCTTT.